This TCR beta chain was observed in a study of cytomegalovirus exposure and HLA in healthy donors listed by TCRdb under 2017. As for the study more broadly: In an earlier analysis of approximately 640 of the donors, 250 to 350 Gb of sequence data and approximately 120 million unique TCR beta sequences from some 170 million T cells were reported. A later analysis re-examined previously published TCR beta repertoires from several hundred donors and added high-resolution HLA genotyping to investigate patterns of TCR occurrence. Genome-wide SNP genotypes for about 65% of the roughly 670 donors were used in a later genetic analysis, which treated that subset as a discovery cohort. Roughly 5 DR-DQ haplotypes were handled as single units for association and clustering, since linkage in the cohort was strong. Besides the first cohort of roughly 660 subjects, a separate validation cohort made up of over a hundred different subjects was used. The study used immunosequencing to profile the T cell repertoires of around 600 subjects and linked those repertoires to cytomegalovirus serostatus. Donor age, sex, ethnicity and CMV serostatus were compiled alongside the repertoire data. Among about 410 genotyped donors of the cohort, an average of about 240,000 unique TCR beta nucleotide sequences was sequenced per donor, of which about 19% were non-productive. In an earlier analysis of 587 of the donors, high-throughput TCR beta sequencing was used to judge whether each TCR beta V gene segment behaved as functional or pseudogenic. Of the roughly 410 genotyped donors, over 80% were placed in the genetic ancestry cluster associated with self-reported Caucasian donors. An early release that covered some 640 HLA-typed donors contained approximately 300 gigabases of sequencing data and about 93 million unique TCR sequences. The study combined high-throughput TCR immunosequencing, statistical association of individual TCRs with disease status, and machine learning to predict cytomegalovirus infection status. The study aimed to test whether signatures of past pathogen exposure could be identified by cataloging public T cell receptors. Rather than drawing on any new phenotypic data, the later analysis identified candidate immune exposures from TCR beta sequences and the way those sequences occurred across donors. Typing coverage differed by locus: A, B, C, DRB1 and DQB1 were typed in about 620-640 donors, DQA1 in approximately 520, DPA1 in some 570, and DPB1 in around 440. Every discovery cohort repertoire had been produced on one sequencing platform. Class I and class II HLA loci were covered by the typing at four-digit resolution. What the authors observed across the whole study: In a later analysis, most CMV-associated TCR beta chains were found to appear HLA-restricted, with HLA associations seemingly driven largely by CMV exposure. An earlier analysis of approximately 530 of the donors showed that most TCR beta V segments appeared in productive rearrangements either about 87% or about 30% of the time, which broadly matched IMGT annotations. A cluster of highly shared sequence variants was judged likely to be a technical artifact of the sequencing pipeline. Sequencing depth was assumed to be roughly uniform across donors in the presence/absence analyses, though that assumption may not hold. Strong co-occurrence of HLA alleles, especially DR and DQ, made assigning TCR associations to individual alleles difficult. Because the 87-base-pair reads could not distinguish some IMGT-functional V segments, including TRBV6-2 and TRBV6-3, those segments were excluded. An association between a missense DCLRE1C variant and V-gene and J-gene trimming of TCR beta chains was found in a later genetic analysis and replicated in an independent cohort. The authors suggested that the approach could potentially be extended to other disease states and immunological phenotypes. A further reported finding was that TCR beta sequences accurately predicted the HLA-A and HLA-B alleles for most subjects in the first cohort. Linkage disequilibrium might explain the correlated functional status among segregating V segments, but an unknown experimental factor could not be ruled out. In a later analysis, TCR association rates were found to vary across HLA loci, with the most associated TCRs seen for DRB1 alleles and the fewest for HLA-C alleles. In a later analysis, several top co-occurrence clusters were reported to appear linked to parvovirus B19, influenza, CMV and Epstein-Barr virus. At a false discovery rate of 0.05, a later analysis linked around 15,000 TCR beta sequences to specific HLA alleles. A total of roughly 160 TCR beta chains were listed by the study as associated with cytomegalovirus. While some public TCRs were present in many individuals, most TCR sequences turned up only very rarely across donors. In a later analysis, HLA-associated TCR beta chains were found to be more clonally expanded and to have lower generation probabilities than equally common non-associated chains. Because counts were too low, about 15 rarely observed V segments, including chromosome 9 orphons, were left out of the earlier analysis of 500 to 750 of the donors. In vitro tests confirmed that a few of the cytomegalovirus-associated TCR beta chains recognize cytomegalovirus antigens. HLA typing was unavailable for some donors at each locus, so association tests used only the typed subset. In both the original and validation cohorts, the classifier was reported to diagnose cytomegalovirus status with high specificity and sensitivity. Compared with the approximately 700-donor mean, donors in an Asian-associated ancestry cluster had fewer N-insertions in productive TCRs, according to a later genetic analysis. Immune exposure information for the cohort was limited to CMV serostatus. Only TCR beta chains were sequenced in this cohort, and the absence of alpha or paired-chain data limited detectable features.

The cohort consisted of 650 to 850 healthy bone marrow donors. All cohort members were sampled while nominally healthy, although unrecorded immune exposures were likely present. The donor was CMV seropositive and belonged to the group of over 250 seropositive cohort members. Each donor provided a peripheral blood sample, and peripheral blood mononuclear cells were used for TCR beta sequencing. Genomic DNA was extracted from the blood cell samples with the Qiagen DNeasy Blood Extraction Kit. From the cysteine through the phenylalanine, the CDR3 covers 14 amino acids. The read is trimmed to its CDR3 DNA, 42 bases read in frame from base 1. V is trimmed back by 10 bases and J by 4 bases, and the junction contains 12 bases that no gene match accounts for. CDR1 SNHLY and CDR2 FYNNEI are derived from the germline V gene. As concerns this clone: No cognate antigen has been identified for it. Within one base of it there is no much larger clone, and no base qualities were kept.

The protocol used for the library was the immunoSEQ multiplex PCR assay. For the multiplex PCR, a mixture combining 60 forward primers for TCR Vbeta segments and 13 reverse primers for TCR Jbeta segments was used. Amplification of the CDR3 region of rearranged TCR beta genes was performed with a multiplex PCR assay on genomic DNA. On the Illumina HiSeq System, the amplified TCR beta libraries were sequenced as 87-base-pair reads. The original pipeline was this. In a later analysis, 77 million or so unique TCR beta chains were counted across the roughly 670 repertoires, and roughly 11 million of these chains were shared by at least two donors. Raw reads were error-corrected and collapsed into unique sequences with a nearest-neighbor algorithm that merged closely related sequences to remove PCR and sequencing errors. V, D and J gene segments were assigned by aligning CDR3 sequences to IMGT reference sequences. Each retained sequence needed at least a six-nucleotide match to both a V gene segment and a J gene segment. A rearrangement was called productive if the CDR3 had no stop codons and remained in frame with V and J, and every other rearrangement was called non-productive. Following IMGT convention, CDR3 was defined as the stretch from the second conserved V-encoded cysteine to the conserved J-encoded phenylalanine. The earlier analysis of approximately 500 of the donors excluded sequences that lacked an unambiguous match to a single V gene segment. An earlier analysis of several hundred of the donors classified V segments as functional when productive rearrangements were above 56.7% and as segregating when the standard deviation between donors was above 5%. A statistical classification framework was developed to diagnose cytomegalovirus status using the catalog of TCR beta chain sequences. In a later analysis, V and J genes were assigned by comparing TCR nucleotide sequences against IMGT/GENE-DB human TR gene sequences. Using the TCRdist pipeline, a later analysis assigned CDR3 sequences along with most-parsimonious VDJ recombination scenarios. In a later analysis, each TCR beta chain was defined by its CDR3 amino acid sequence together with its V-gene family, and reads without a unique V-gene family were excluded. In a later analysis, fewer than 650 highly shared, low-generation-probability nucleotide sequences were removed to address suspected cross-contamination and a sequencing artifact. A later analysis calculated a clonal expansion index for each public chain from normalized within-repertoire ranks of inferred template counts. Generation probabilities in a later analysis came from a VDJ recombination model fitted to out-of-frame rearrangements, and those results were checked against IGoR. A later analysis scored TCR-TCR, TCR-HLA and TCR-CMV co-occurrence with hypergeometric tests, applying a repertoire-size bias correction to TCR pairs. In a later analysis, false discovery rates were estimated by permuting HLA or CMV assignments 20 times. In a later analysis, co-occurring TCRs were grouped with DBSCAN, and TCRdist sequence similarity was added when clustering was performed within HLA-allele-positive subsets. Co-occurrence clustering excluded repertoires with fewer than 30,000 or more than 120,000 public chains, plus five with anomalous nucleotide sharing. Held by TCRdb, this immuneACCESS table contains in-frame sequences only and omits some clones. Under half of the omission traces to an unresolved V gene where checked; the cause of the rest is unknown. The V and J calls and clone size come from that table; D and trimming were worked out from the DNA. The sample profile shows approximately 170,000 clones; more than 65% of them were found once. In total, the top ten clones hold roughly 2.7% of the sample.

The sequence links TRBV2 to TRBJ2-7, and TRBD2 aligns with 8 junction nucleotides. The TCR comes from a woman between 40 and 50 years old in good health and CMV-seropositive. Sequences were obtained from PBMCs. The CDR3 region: CAINGGSGAYEQYF. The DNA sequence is TGTGCCATAAATGGGGGTAGCGGGGCGTACGAGCAGTACTTC.